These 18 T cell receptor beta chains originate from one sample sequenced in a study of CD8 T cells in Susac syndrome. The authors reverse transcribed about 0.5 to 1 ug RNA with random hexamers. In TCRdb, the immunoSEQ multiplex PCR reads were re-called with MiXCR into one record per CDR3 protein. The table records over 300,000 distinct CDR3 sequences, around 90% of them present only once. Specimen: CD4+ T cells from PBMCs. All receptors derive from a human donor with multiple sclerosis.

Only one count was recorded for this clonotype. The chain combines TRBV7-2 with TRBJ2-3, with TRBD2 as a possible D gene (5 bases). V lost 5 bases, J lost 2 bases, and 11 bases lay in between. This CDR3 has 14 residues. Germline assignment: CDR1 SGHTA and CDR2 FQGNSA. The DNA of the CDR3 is TGTGCCAGCAGCCTCAGGACTGCCACAGATACGCAGTATTTT. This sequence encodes CASSLRTATDTQYF.

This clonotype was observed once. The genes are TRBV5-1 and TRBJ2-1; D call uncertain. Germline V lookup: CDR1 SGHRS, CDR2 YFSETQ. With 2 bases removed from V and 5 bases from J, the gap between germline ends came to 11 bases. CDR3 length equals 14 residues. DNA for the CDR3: TGCGCCAGCAGCTTCAGGCTTTCCGACAATGAGCAGTTCTTC. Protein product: CASSFRLSDNEQFF.

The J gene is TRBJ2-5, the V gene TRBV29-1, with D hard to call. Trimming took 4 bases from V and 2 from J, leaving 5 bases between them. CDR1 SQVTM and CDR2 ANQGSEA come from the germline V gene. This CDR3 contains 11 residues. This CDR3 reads CSVGVQETQYF. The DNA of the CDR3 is TGCAGCGTTGGGGTTCAAGAGACCCAGTACTTC.

CDR3 region: CASSLGWVGNQPQHF. The CDR3 DNA sequence: TGTGCCAGCAGTTTAGGATGGGTGGGCAATCAGCCCCAGCATTTT. This chain joins TRBV12-3 or TRBV12-4 and TRBJ1-5; no clear D gene. V was clipped by 1 base and J by 2 bases, with 9 bases between them. The CDR3 loop spans 15 amino acids.

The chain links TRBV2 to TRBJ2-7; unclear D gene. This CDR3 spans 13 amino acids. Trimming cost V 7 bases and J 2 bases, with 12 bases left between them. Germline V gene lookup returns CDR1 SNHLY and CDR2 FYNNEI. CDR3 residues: CASTVDATYEQYF. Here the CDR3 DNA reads TGTGCCAGCACCGTGGACGCCACCTACGAGCAGTACTTC. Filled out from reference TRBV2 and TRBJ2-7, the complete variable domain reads EPEVTQTPSHQVTQMGQEVILRCVPISNHLYFYWYRQILGQKVEFLVSFYNNEISEKSEIFDDQFSVERPDGSNFTLKIRSTKLEDSAMYFCASTVDATYEQYFGPGTRLTVT.

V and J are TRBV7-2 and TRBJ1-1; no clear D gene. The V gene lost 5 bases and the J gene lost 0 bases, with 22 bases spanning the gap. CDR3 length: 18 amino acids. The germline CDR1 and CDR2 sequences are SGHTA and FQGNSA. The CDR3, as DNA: TGTGCCAGCAGCCCGACACGGATTCTCATCGCTATGAACACTGAAGCTTTCTTT. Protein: CASSPTRILIAMNTEAFF.

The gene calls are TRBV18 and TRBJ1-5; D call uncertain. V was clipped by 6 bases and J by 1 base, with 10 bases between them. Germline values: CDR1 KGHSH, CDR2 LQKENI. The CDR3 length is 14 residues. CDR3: CASSSAGSNQPQHF. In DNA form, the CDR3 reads TGTGCCAGCTCCTCCGCGGGGAGCAATCAGCCCCAGCATTTT.

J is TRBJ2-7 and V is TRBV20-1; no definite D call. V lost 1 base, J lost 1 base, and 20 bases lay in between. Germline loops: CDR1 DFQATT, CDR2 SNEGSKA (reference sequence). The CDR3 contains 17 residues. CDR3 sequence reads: CSARVGVGRRTSYEQYF. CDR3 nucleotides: TGCAGTGCTAGAGTTGGGGTAGGGCGGCGCACATCCTACGAGCAGTACTTC.

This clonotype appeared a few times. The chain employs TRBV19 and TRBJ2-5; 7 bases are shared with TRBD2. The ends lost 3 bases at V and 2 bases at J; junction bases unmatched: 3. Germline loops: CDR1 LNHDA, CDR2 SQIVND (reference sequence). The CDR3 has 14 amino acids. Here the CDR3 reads CASSIGTTQETQYF. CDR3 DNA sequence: TGTGCCAGTAGTATCGGGACTACTCAAGAGACCCAGTACTTC.

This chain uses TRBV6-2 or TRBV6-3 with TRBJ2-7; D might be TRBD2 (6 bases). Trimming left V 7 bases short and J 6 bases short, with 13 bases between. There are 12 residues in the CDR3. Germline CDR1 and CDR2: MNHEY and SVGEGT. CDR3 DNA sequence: TGTGCCAGCACCAACGGGGGAGGCGAGCAGTACTTC. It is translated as CASTNGGGEQYF.

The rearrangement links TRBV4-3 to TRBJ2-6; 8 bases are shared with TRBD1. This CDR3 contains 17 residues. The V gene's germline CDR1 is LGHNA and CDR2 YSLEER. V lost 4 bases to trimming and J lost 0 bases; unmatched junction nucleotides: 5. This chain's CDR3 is CASSPGQGLSGANVLTF. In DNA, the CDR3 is TGCGCCAGCAGCCCCGGACAGGGACTCTCTGGGGCCAACGTCCTGACTTTC.

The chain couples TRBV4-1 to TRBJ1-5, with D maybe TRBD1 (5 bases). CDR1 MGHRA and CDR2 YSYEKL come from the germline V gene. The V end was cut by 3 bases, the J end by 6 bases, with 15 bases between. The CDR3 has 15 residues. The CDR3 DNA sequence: TGCGCCAGCAGCCAGGGCGGGGCGTACACTCAGCCCCAGCATTTT. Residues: CASSQGGAYTQPQHF.

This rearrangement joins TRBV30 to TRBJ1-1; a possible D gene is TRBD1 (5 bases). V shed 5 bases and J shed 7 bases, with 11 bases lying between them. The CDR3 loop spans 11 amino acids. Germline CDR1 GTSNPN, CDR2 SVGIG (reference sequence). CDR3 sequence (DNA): TGTGCCTGGGGTGGGACTATTGAAGCTTTCTTT. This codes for CAWGGTIEAFF.

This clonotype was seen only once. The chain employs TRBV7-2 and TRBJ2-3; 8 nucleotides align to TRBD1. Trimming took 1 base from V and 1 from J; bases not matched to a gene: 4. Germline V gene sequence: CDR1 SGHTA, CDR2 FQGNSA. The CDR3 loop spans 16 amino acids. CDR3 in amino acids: CASSLVPQGGTDTQYF. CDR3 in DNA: TGTGCCAGCAGCTTAGTCCCACAGGGGGGCACAGATACGCAGTATTTT. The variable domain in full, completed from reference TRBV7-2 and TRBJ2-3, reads GAGVSQSPSNKVTEKGKDVELRCDPISGHTALYWYRQSLGQGLEFLIYFQGNSAPDKSGLPSDRFSAERTGGSVSTLTIQRTQQEDSAVYLCASSLVPQGGTDTQYFGPGTRLTVL.

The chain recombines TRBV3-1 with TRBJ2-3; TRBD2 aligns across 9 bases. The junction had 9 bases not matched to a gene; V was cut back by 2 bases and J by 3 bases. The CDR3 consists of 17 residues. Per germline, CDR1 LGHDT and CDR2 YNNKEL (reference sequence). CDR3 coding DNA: TGTGCCAGCAGCCAACCGGGACTAGCCGGAAAAACAGATACGCAGTATTTT. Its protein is CASSQPGLAGKTDTQYF.

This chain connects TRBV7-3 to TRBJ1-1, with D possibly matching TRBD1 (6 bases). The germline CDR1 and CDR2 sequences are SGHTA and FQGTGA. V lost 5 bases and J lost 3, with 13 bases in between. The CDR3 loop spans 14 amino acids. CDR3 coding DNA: TGTGCCAGCAGCCCACTGGGACACGACACTGAAGCTTTCTTT. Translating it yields CASSPLGHDTEAFF.

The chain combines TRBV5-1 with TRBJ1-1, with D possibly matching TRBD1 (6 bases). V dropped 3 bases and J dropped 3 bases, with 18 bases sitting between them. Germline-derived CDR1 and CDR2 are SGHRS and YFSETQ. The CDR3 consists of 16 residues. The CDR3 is CASSSLDRFKDTEAFF. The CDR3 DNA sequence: TGCGCCAGCAGCTCCCTAGACAGGTTTAAAGACACTGAAGCTTTCTTT.

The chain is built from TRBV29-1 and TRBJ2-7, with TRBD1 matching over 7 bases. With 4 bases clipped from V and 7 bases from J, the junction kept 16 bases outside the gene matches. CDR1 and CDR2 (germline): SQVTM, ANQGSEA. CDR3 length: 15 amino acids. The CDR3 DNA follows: TGCAGCGTTGGGGACAGAGGAAGGGCGAGTGTGGAGCAGTACTTC. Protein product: CSVGDRGRASVEQYF.